Below, one TCR beta chain is given with its context. The CDR3 has 16 residues. Germline CDR1 reads SGHTA; CDR2 reads FQGTGA. Trimming cost V 0 bases and J 2 bases, with 10 bases left between them. These data come from a study of blood T cell repertoires in COVID-19. The data were produced by immunoSEQ multiplex PCR, yet TCRdb's version contains in-frame clones alone and is incomplete. This sample carries 130,000 or so clones, 81% of them seen once, and the ten largest clones take more than 7.5%. The TCR sequence derives from a woman in her sixties or seventies with active or convalescent COVID-19. The J gene is TRBJ2-2, the V gene TRBV7-3; possible D gene TRBD2, 6 bases. Sequenced: peripheral blood. CDR3 in amino acids: CASSLTSSANTGELFF. The CDR3 DNA sequence: TGTGCCAGCAGCTTAACTTCTAGCGCTAACACCGGGGAGCTGTTTTTT.